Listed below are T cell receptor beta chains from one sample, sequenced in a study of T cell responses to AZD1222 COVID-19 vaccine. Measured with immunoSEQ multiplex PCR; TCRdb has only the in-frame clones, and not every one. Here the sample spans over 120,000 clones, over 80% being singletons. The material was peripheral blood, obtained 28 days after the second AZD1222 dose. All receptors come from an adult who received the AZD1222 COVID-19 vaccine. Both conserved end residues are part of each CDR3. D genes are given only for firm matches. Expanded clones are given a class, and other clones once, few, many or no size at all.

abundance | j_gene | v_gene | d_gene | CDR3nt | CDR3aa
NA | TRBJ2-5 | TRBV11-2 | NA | TGTGCCAGCAGCCCATCCTTTAAGTACCAAGAGACCCAGTACTTC | CASSPSFKYQETQYF
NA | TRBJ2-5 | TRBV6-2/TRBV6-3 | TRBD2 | TGTGCCAGCAGTTACTCTAGAGGGCTAGCGGGAGAGGGAGAGACCCAGTACTTC | CASSYSRGLAGEGETQYF
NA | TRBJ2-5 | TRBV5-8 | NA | TGTGCCAGCAGCCCGGGGGACGCCGCGGAGACCCAGTACTTC | CASSPGDAAETQYF
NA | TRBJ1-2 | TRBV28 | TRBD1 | TGTGCCAGCAGGACAGGGATCATCTATGGCTACACCTTC | CASRTGIIYGYTF
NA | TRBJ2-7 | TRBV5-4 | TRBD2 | TGTGCCAGCAGCCAGGCGGGGGACTTCTACGAGCAGTACTTC | CASSQAGDFYEQYF
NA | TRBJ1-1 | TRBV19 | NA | TGTGCCAGTAGGGTGGGGAAGGACACTGAAGCTTTCTTT | CASRVGKDTEAFF
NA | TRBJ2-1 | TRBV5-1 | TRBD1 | TGCGCCAGCAGCCCAGGGACAGGGCTAAATGAGCAGTTCTTC | CASSPGTGLNEQFF
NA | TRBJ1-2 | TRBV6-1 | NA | TGTGCCAGCAGTGAATCAGCTCTTATCTACACCTTC | CASSESALIYTF
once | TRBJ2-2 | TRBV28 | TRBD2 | TGTGCCAGCCGACCTGCCCCGGGACTAGCGAACACCGGGGAGCTGTTTTTT | CASRPAPGLANTGELFF
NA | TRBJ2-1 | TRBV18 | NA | TGTGCCAGCTCACCACCGGACGGCGGGACCTACAATGAGCAGTTCTTC | CASSPPDGGTYNEQFF
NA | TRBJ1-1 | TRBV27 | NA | TGTGCCAGCAGCCCCAATACCGGGACGGCTGAAGCTTTCTTT | CASSPNTGTAEAFF
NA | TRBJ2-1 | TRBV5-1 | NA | TGCGCCAGCAGAGTAAGAGCGGACTCCTACAATGAGCAGTTCTTC | CASRVRADSYNEQFF
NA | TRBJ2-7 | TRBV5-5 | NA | TGTGCCAGCAGCTTGGGGGACGGCTACGAGCAGTACTTC | CASSLGDGYEQYF
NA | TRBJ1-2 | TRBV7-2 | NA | TGTGCCAGCAGCTTAGCGGTGACGACGACAGCGTTGCGCTATGGCTACACCTTC | CASSLAVTTTALRYGYTF
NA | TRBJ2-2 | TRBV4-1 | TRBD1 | TGCGCCAGCAGCCAAGCCTCCGGGGACTGGACAGGGGGCAACGGGGAGCTGTTTTTT | CASSQASGDWTGGNGELFF
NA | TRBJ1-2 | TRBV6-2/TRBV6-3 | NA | TGTGCCAGCAGTCCGTCTTGGACCCACTCCTTCCGGGGCTACACCTTC | CASSPSWTHSFRGYTF
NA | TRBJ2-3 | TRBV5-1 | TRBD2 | TGCGCCAGCAGTGTTAGCGGGTCCTCCACAGATACGCAGTATTTT | CASSVSGSSTDTQYF
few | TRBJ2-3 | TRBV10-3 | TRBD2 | TGTGCCATCAGTGAGTCGTCTAGCGGGCGCACAGATACGCAGTATTTT | CAISESSSGRTDTQYF
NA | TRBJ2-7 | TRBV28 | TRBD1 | TGTGCCAGCAGCACAGTTTACGGGACAGGGATCTACGAGCAGTACTTC | CASSTVYGTGIYEQYF
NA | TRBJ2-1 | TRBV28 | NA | TGTGCCAGCAGTTTTAGACAGGCTATCTACAATGAGCAGTTCTTC | CASSFRQAIYNEQFF
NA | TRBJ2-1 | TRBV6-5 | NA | TGTGCCAGCAGTCGAGGGACTGCAGATGAGCAGTTCTTC | CASSRGTADEQFF
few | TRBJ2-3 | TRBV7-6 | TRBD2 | TGTGCCAGCAGCCCCTGGGCTAGCGGACCCACAGATACGCAGTATTTT | CASSPWASGPTDTQYF
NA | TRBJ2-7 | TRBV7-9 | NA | TGTGCCAGCAGCTTAGTTAGCGGAGCCACCTACGAGCAGTACTTC | CASSLVSGATYEQYF
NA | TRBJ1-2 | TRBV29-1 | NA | TGCAGCACCCGGGACTCTTATGGCTACACCTTC | CSTRDSYGYTF